The 9 T cell receptor beta chains given below trace back to one sample, sequenced in a study of beta chain features in type 1 diabetes. The study's findings and limits: Shortening of TCRB CDR3s, moderate but significant, appeared in all four CD4+ subsets of Type 1 diabetes patients.

These receptors lack a known antigen. TCRB transcripts that were expressed got sequenced, as all of the isolated RNA had been reverse transcribed. Measured with immunoSEQ multiplex PCR; TCRdb has only the in-frame clones, and not every one. The sample carries fewer than 350,000 clones, about 15% recorded once. Sequencing input: naive CD4+ T cells from blood. These TCRs come from a man aged 18 to 30 with type 1 diabetes.

The chain links TRBV7-8 to TRBJ1-2; tentative D call: TRBD1 (5 bases). This CDR3 contains 14 residues. The germline V gene has CDR1 SGHVS and CDR2 FQNEAQ. V was shortened by 1 base and J by 8 bases, with 14 bases between the two germline ends. The CDR3 sequence is CASSLVPGRRGYTF. Written as DNA, the CDR3 is TGTGCCAGCAGCTTAGTCCCAGGGCGTAGAGGCTACACCTTC.

The chain links TRBV5-1 to TRBJ1-2, with D uncertain. V was shortened by 3 bases and J by 0 bases, with 9 bases between the two germline ends. Germline V gene sequence: CDR1 SGHRS, CDR2 YFSETQ. This CDR3 has 14 amino acids. CDR3 residues: CASSYTGSNYGYTF. Here the CDR3 DNA reads TGCGCCAGCAGCTATACGGGGTCTAACTATGGCTACACCTTC.

The chain combines TRBV29-1 with TRBJ2-7, with 12 bases that match TRBD2. The CDR3 totals 14 residues. The ends lost 6 bases at V and 6 bases at J; junction bases unmatched: 9. Germline CDR1 is SQVTM and CDR2 is ANQGSEA. The CDR3 DNA sequence: TGCAGCGTCTCCCCTAGCGGGGGGGCCGGCGAGCAGTACTTC. Amino acid sequence: CSVSPSGGAGEQYF.

The chain combines TRBV2 with TRBJ2-1, with D maybe TRBD1 (5 bases). The germline V gene encodes CDR1 SNHLY and CDR2 FYNNEI. The V end lost 6 bases, the J end lost 1 base, and 13 bases lay between the germline ends. This CDR3 region has 15 residues. CDR3 DNA: TGTGCCAGCAGCGACGATAGGGGATCCTACAATGAGCAGTTCTTC. Translation: CASSDDRGSYNEQFF.

In DNA form, the CDR3 reads TGTGCCAGCAGCAAAAGTTTGAGGAGGGAATCCCTTAGGAGCAATCAGCCCCAGCATTTT. Translating it yields CASSKSLRRESLRSNQPQHF. This chain joins TRBV21-1 and TRBJ1-5. TRBV21-1 is a pseudogene locus. This CDR3 comprises 20 residues.

There are a few counts of this clone. The chain joins TRBV4-2 to TRBJ2-6; D may be TRBD1 (6 bases). Trimming took off 2 bases at V and 3 bases at J, with 11 bases between the two ends. CDR1 is LGHNA and CDR2 is YNFKEQ in the germline V gene. The CDR3 is 16 residues long. The CDR3 is CASSQYTGIGANVLTF. As DNA, the CDR3 is TGTGCCAGCAGCCAATATACAGGGATTGGGGCCAACGTCCTGACTTTC.

The table lists this clone with a few counts. The chain employs TRBV2 and TRBJ2-7, with 10 bases lining up with TRBD1. Germline lookup yields CDR1 SNHLY and CDR2 FYNNEI. The CDR3 sequence is 13 residues long. The V and J ends lost 6 bases and 4 bases, in that order; junction bases with no gene match: 3. Written as DNA, the CDR3 is TGTGCCAGCAGGCGGACAGGGGGATACGAGCAGTACTTC. Translation gives CASRRTGGYEQYF.

The chain uses TRBV5-1 and TRBJ2-6; D might be TRBD2 (5 bases). The CDR3 extends over 15 amino acids. V dropped 1 base and J dropped 1 base, with 6 bases sitting between them. The germline gives CDR1 SGHRS, CDR2 YFSETQ. Here the CDR3 reads CASSLRGSGANVLTF. The CDR3 nucleotides are TGCGCCAGCAGCTTGCGGGGATCTGGGGCCAACGTCCTGACTTTC.

The chain combines TRBV6-6 with TRBJ2-5, with D possibly matching TRBD2 (6 bases). V shed 3 bases and J shed 5 bases, with 13 bases lying between them. The V gene's germline CDR1 is MNHNY and CDR2 SVGAGI (reference sequence). This CDR3 is 14 amino acids long. CDR3 amino acids: CASSYSAGSETQYF. The CDR3 DNA sequence: TGTGCCAGCAGTTATAGTGCGGGGAGCGAGACCCAGTACTTC.